The source of this T cell receptor (beta chain) is a study of blood T cell repertoires in COVID-19. Study as a whole: COVID-19 samples from acute and convalescent phases originated in the United States, Italy and Spain. The analysed material was cDNA or gDNA that came from T cells, B-cell-depleted T cells, or PBMCs.

In the study's own analysis: The authors estimated nucleated cell counts from reference gene primer amplification. Profiling relied on immunoSEQ multiplex PCR, and the TCRdb table lists in-frame clones only, not all of them. V, J and clone size are those of that table, while D and trimming were read from the DNA. The sample shows fewer than 350,000 clones, around 88% of them seen only once. V shed 3 bases and J shed 8 bases, with 16 bases lying between them. The CDR3 sequence is 14 residues long. Germline lookup yields CDR1 LGHNT and CDR2 FRNRAP. The source of this sequence is a man in his forties with acute or convalescent COVID-19. Material: peripheral blood. The genes are TRBV12-5 and TRBJ1-2; D may be TRBD1 (6 bases). In DNA, the CDR3 is TGTGCTAGTGGTTTTATAGTAGGGGGTGGAGGCTACACCTTC. As protein: CASGFIVGGGGYTF.